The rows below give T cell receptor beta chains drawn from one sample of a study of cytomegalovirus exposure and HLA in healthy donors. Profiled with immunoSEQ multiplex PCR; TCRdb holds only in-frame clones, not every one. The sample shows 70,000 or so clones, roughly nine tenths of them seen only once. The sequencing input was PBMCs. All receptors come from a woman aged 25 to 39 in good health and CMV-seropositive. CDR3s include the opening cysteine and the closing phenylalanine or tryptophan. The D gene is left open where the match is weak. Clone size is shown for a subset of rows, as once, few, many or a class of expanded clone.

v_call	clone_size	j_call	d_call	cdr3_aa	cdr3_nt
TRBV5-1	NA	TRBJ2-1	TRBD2	CASSFSGTSTNEQFF	TGCGCCAGCAGCTTCTCCGGGACTAGCACCAATGAGCAGTTCTTC
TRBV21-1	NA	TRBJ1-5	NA	CASSGRTGRNQPQHF	TGTGCCAGCAGCGGACGGACAGGGCGGAATCAGCCCCAGCATTTT
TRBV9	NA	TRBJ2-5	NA	CASSALGRTQETQYF	TGTGCCAGCAGCGCGCTGGGGCGGACACAAGAGACCCAGTACTTC
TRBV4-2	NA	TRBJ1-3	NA	CASSQEQASSGNTIYF	TGTGCCAGCAGCCAAGAACAGGCGAGCTCTGGAAACACCATATATTTT
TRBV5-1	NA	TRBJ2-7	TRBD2	CASSFAGTIIYPEQYF	TGCGCCAGCAGCTTTGCGGGGACTATCATCTATCCCGAGCAGTACTTC
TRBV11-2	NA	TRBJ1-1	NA	CASSPLTGQNTEAFF	TGTGCCAGCAGCCCGTTGACAGGTCAGAACACTGAAGCTTTCTTT
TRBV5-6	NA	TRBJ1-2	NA	CASSFQGSNYGYTF	TGTGCCAGCAGCTTCCAGGGGTCCAACTATGGCTACACCTTC
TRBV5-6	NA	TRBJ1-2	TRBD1	CASSLFGTGYDYGYTF	TGTGCCAGCAGCTTGTTCGGGACAGGGTATGACTATGGCTACACCTTC
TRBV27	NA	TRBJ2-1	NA	CASSLVSTYNEQFF	TGTGCCAGCAGTTTGGTGAGCACCTACAATGAGCAGTTCTTC
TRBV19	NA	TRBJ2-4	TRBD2	CARGLAGGPPKNIQYF	TGTGCCAGAGGGCTAGCGGGAGGGCCCCCCAAAAACATTCAGTACTTC
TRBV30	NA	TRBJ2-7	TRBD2	CAWSGTSDASEQYF	TGTGCCTGGAGCGGGACTAGCGATGCATCCGAGCAGTACTTC
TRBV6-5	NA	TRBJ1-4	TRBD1	CASSYSPGGIEKLFF	TGTGCCAGCAGTTACTCCCCAGGGGGAATTGAAAAACTGTTTTTT
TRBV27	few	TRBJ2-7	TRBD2	CASKLAGEGFPYEQYF	TGTGCCAGCAAGCTAGCGGGAGAGGGGTTTCCCTACGAGCAGTACTTC
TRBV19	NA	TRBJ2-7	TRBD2	CASSIGEGSYEQYF	TGTGCCAGTAGTATTGGGGAGGGGAGCTACGAGCAGTACTTC
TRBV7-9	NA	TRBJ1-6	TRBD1	CASSSRTGDNSPLHF	TGTGCCAGCAGCTCCAGGACAGGGGATAATTCACCCCTCCACTTT
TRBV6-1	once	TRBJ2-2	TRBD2	CASSEEAGGNTGELFF	TGTGCCAGCAGTGAAGAGGCGGGAGGAAACACCGGGGAGCTGTTTTTT
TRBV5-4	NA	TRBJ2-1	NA	CASSSTNEQFF	TGTGCCAGCAGCTCCACTAATGAGCAGTTCTTC
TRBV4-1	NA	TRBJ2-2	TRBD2	CASSHLAGVDPGELFF	TGCGCCAGCAGCCACTTAGCGGGAGTCGATCCCGGGGAGCTGTTTTTT
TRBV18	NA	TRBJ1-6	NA	CASSLQGWRNSPLHF	TGTGCCAGCTCGCTCCAGGGGTGGAGGAATTCACCCCTCCACTTT
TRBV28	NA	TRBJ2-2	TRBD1	CASSRGDRVSGELFF	TGTGCCAGCAGTCGAGGGGACAGGGTATCCGGGGAGCTGTTTTTT
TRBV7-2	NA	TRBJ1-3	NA	CASSSADLISGNTIYF	TGTGCCAGCAGCTCGGCAGACTTAATCTCTGGAAACACCATATATTTT
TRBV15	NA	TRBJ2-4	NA	CATSRDLGSSGSLQYF	TGTGCCACCAGCAGAGATCTAGGCAGCTCCGGGTCTCTTCAGTACTTC
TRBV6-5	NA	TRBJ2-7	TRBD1	CASSFTRGQGEQYF	TGTGCCAGCAGCTTTACTCGGGGACAGGGGGAGCAGTACTTC
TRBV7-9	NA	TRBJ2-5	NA	CASSPGQIEGETQYF	TGTGCCAGCAGCCCAGGACAGATCGAAGGAGAGACCCAGTACTTC
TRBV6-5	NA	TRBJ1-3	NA	CASSYSGRSGNTIYF	TGTGCCAGCAGTTACTCGGGGCGGTCAGGAAACACCATATATTTT
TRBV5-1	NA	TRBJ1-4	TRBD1	CASSLVSGTDNEKLFF	TGCGCCAGCAGCTTGGTCTCCGGGACAGATAATGAAAAACTGTTTTTT
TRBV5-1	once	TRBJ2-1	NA	CASSFGGQNEQFF	TGCGCCAGCAGCTTCGGGGGACAGAATGAGCAGTTCTTC
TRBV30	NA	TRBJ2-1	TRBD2	CAWRESASGTVYNEQFF	TGTGCCTGGAGGGAAAGTGCTAGCGGAACTGTGTACAATGAGCAGTTCTTC
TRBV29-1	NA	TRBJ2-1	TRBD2	CSAERGGFDEQFF	TGCAGCGCCGAGCGGGGGGGTTTCGATGAGCAGTTCTTC